Following are 24 T cell receptor beta chains from one sample sequenced in a study of OX40 agonist ivuxolimab in advanced cancers. Sequencing used immunoSEQ multiplex PCR; TCRdb keeps in-frame clones, though not all of them. Here the sample spans some 59,000 clones, 84% being singletons. The sequencing used CD4+ or CD8+ T cells sorted from blood, collected in a trial of the OX40 agonist ivuxolimab. These TCRs come from an adult with an advanced solid tumor such as melanoma, head and neck, liver or kidney cancer.

The chain employs TRBV13 and TRBJ2-3; TRBD1 aligns across 8 bases. CDR1 is PRHDT, CDR2 FYEKMQ, per germline (reference sequence). The CDR3 sequence is 17 residues long. Germline trimming cut 5 bases from V and 3 bases from J; bases unmatched to any gene: 13. The CDR3 spells CASSQRTGRGMTDTQYF. Here the CDR3 DNA reads TGTGCCAGCAGCCAAAGGACAGGGCGGGGTATGACAGATACGCAGTATTTT.

The genes are TRBV19 and TRBJ2-2, with 9 bases matching TRBD1. The junction had 8 bases not matched to a gene; V was cut back by 7 bases and J by 5 bases. The germline V gene has CDR1 LNHDA and CDR2 SQIVND (reference sequence). This CDR3 has 15 amino acids. The CDR3 sequence: CASKGQGSMTGELFF. DNA for the CDR3: TGTGCCAGTAAGGGACAGGGTAGTATGACCGGGGAGCTGTTTTTT.

This clone appeared a single time. V usage is TRBV7-6 and J usage is TRBJ1-3; the match to TRBD1 covers 12 bases. This CDR3 is 18 amino acids long. Trimming at V came to 0 bases and at J to 4 bases, leaving 7 bases not matched to a gene. Germline loops: CDR1 SGHVS, CDR2 FNYEAQ. CDR3: CASSLAGTGGGSGNTIYF. DNA for the CDR3: TGTGCCAGCAGCTTAGCGGGGACAGGGGGCGGTTCGGGAAACACCATATATTTT.

The CDR3 DNA follows: TGTGCCAGCAGTTTAGGCTCAGGTCTTGTCTATGGCTACACCTTC. It encodes CASSLGSGLVYGYTF. V is TRBV28 and J is TRBJ1-2; D not resolved. V was trimmed by 2 bases and J by 4 bases, leaving 14 bases between them. CDR3 length equals 15 residues. Germline loops: CDR1 MDHEN, CDR2 SYDVKM.

V and J are TRBV7-6 and TRBJ1-5, with 9 bases identical to TRBD1. With 3 bases clipped from V and 0 bases from J, the junction kept 6 bases outside the gene matches. The CDR3 contains 17 residues. Per the germline V gene, CDR1 is SGHVS and CDR2 is FNYEAQ. CDR3 nucleotides: TGTGCCAGCAGCTTGGGGACAGGGACATTTAGCAATCAGCCCCAGCATTTT. Translation: CASSLGTGTFSNQPQHF.

V is TRBV6-1 and J is TRBJ1-3; 7 bases are a match to TRBD1. CDR3 size: 14 residues. CDR1 is MNHNS, CDR2 SASEGT, per germline. V lost 8 bases and J lost 0; bases outside the gene matches: 4. The CDR3 DNA sequence: TGTGCCAGCGGAAGGACAGGCTCTGGAAACACCATATATTTT. Its translation: CASGRTGSGNTIYF.

The rearrangement joins TRBV19 to TRBJ1-2; D remains ambiguous. The length of the CDR3 is 15 residues. V was pared by 0 bases and J by 4 bases, with 12 bases between. Germline CDR1 and CDR2: LNHDA and SQIVND (reference sequence). In DNA, the CDR3 is TGTGCCAGTAGTATAGATAACAGAATCTTCTATGGCTACACCTTC. It yields the protein CASSIDNRIFYGYTF.

The J gene is TRBJ1-2, the V gene TRBV5-4, with TRBD1 matching over 8 bases. The V gene end was trimmed by 1 base and the J gene end by 12 bases; junction bases not matched to a gene: 11. The germline V gene has CDR1 SGHNT and CDR2 YYREEE (reference sequence). This CDR3 is 14 amino acids long. CDR3 in DNA: TGTGCCAGCAGCTTGACGGTGGGACAGGAGGATGACACCTTC. It translates to CASSLTVGQEDDTF. The variable domain in full, completed from reference TRBV5-4 and TRBJ1-2, reads ETGVTQSPTHLIKTRGQQVTLRCSSQSGHNTVSWYQQALGQGPQFIFQYYREEENGRGNFPPRFSGLQFPNYSSELNVNALELDDSALYLCASSLTVGQEDDTFGSGTRLTVV.

The V call is TRBV5-1, the J call TRBJ2-2; 8 bases are a match to TRBD1. With 0 bases clipped from V and 3 bases from J, the junction kept 1 base outside the gene matches. The CDR3 length is 15 residues. CDR1 and CDR2 from the germline V gene are SGHRS and YFSETQ. CDR3 nucleotides: TGCGCCAGCAGCTTGGACAGGGGGGACACCGGGGAGCTGTTTTTT. Translating gives CASSLDRGDTGELFF.

The chain uses TRBV7-2 and TRBJ2-7; no clear D gene. CDR1 and CDR2 (germline): SGHTA, FQGNSA. The CDR3 has 13 amino acids. V shed 4 bases and J shed 6 bases, with 13 bases lying between them. The chain's CDR3 is CASSSPRLLEQYF. The CDR3 DNA reads TGTGCCAGCAGCTCCCCTCGTTTGCTCGAGCAGTACTTC.

The chain couples TRBV18 to TRBJ1-2; 8 nucleotides agree with TRBD1. The junction had 9 bases not matched to a gene; V was cut back by 5 bases and J by 4 bases. Germline V gives CDR1 KGHSH, CDR2 LQKENI. The CDR3 totals 15 residues. The CDR3 bases are TGTGCCAGCTCAACAGCCGGACAGGGAACCTATGGCTACACCTTC. It yields the protein CASSTAGQGTYGYTF.

Concerning this clone: Compared with germline, one end of the junction differs, possibly owing to a read error. This chain connects TRBV7-6 to TRBJ1-1; possibly TRBD1 for D (5 bases). Germline lookup yields CDR1 SGHVS and CDR2 FNYEAQ. The CDR3 has 14 residues. This CDR3 reads CASSPTDGNAEAFF. The CDR3 bases are TGTGCCAGCAGCCCGACAGACGGGAACGCTGAAGCTTTCTTT.

The rearrangement uses TRBV7-9 and TRBJ2-1; D is ambiguous. The V end lost 2 bases, the J end lost 15 bases, and 2 bases lay between the germline ends. The CDR3 loop spans 8 amino acids. The germline CDR1 and CDR2 sequences are SEHNR and FQNEAQ (reference sequence). The CDR3, as DNA: TGTGCCAGCAGCTTATGGTTCTTC. Translated, it gives CASSLWFF.

The chain recombines TRBV5-8 with TRBJ2-5, with 10 bases that match TRBD2. CDR1 is SGHTS and CDR2 is YDEGEE in the germline V gene. The trim removed 0 bases at V and 2 bases at J, leaving 1 base unmatched. This CDR3 region has 15 residues. This CDR3 reads CASSLVLAGQETQYF. The CDR3 DNA reads as TGTGCCAGCAGCTTGGTACTAGCGGGACAAGAGACCCAGTACTTC.

The V and J genes are TRBV19 and TRBJ2-1, with D maybe TRBD1 (6 bases). This CDR3 contains 15 residues. Between the trimmed V and J ends, which lost 5 bases and 3 bases, there was a span of 14 bases. Germline V CDR1 and CDR2: LNHDA, SQIVND (reference sequence). DNA of the CDR3: TGTGCCAGTAGTCCCAGGGACACTTACTACAATGAGCAGTTCTTC. This codes for CASSPRDTYYNEQFF.

The rearrangement links TRBV6-4 to TRBJ2-2; unclear D gene. V gave up 3 bases and J gave up 6 bases, with 11 bases separating them. Germline loops: CDR1 MRHNA, CDR2 SNTAGT. This CDR3 contains 14 residues. CDR3 amino acids: CASSEYLTSGELFF. The CDR3 bases are TGTGCCAGCAGTGAGTACCTCACGTCCGGGGAGCTGTTTTTT.

The chain joins TRBV5-1 to TRBJ2-7, with TRBD2 matching over 7 bases. Per germline, CDR1 SGHRS and CDR2 YFSETQ. The CDR3 extends over 16 amino acids. The trim removed 4 bases at V and 2 bases at J, leaving 12 bases unmatched. CDR3 residues: CASSPSPERGPYEQYF. The CDR3 nucleotides read TGCGCCAGCAGCCCCTCCCCGGAGCGGGGACCCTACGAGCAGTACTTC.

There are a few counts of this clone. The rearrangement joins TRBV7-3 to TRBJ2-2; maybe TRBD2 (6 bases). V was shortened by 6 bases and J by 4 bases, with 9 bases between the two germline ends. Germline values: CDR1 SGHTA, CDR2 FQGTGA. The CDR3 has 13 amino acids. The CDR3 DNA follows: TGTGCCAGCAGACCTAGCGCCACCGGGGAGCTGTTTTTT. Translated: CASRPSATGELFF.

The count of this clone is one. The chain joins TRBV10-3 to TRBJ1-1; D may be TRBD1 (5 bases). The germline V gene encodes CDR1 ENHRY and CDR2 SYGVKD. V lost 6 bases and J lost 8, with 10 bases in between. The CDR3 runs 11 residues. CDR3 sequence (DNA): TGTGCCATCAGCCAAGCAGGGGAAGCTTTCTTT. Encoded protein: CAISQAGEAFF.

The CDR3 DNA reads as TGTGCCAGCAACGTTAGGGGGCCCTATGGCTACACCTTC. Translation: CASNVRGPYGYTF. The rearrangement uses TRBV28 and TRBJ1-2; 7 nucleotides agree with TRBD1. The CDR3 loop spans 13 amino acids. CDR1 and CDR2 (germline): MDHEN, SYDVKM. The V and J ends lost 7 bases and 4 bases, in that order; junction bases with no gene match: 6.

This clone was seen only once. This sequence joins TRBV4-2 and TRBJ2-4; possible D gene TRBD1, 6 bases. V lost 4 bases and J lost 3, with 19 bases in between. CDR1 is LGHNA, CDR2 YNFKEQ, per germline. The CDR3 contains 17 residues. The CDR3 reads CASSPLAQGTLKNIQYF. Here the CDR3 DNA reads TGTGCCAGCAGCCCGCTGGCCCAGGGGACCCTCAAAAACATTCAGTACTTC.

The V call is TRBV7-2, the J call TRBJ2-7, with D possibly matching TRBD2 (5 bases). CDR1 SGHTA and CDR2 FQGNSA come from the germline V gene. Deletions cut 1 base from V and 0 bases from J, with 10 bases between. The CDR3 is 15 residues long. The CDR3 loop is CASSLVRGSSYEQYF. Written as DNA, the CDR3 is TGTGCCAGCAGCTTAGTTCGGGGAAGCTCCTACGAGCAGTACTTC. Full variable domain (missing parts from reference TRBV7-2 and TRBJ2-7): GAGVSQSPSNKVTEKGKDVELRCDPISGHTALYWYRQSLGQGLEFLIYFQGNSAPDKSGLPSDRFSAERTGGSVSTLTIQRTQQEDSAVYLCASSLVRGSSYEQYFGPGTRLTVT.

The chain couples TRBV6-5 to TRBJ1-1; D unresolved. Germline loops: CDR1 MNHEY, CDR2 SVGAGI. There are 14 residues in the CDR3. V lost 5 bases and J lost 1, with 11 bases in between. CDR3 sequence reads: CASSGKVGNTEAFF. The CDR3 DNA follows: TGTGCCAGCAGTGGGAAAGTAGGGAACACTGAAGCTTTCTTT.

This sequence joins TRBV6-1 and TRBJ1-2; TRBD1 agrees at 8 bases. From germline, CDR1 is MNHNS and CDR2 SASEGT. The CDR3 spans 14 residues. V was pared by 1 base and J by 8 bases, with 6 bases of the junction left unmatched. The CDR3 region has the DNA TGTGCCAGCAGTGAAGTATCAGGGGGCTACGGCTACACCTTC. Translating gives CASSEVSGGYGYTF.